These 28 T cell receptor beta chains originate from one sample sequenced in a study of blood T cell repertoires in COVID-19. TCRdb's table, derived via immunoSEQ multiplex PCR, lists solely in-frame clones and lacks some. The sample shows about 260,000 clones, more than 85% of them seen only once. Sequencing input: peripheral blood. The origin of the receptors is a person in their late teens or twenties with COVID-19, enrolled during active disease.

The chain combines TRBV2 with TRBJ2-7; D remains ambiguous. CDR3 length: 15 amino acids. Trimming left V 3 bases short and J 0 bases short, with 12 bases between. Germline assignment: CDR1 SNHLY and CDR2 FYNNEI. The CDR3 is CASSDEFLISYEQYF. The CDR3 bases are TGTGCCAGCAGTGACGAGTTCCTGATCTCCTACGAGCAGTACTTC.

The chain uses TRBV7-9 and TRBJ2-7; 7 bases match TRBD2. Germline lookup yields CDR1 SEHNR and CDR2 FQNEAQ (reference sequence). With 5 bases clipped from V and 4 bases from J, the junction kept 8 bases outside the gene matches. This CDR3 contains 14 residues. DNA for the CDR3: TGTGCCAGCAGCCCTGTTGTTAGCGGGTACGAGCAGTACTTC. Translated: CASSPVVSGYEQYF.

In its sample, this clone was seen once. CDR3 region: CASSLSRTYNEQFF. CDR3 nucleotide sequence: TGCGCCAGCAGCTTGTCCAGAACCTACAATGAGCAGTTCTTC. The rearrangement uses TRBV5-1 and TRBJ2-1; D not resolved. Germline CDR1 reads SGHRS; CDR2 reads YFSETQ. The CDR3 length is 14 residues. V shed 1 base and J shed 2 bases, with 7 bases lying between them.

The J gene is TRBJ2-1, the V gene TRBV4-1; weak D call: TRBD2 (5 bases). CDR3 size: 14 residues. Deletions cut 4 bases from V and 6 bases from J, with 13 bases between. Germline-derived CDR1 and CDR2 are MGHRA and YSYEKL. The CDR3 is CASSPLLAGNEQFF. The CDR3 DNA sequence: TGCGCCAGCAGCCCCTTGCTGGCGGGCAATGAGCAGTTCTTC.

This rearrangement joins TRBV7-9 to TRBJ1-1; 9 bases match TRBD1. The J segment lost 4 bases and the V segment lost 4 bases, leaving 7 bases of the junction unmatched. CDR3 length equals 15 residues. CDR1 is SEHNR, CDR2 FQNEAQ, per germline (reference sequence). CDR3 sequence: CASSWAGTGTTEAFF. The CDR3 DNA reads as TGTGCCAGCAGCTGGGCCGGGACAGGGACCACTGAAGCTTTCTTT.

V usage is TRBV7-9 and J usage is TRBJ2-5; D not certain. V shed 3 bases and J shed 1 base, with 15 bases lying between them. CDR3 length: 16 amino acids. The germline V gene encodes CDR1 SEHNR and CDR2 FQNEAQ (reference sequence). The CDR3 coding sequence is TGTGCCAGCAGCTTTCGTAAGTACTCGCTCCAAGAGACCCAGTACTTC. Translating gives CASSFRKYSLQETQYF. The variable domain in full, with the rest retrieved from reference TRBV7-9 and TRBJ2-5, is DTGVSQNPRHKITKRGQNVTFRCDPISEHNRLYWYRQTLGQGPEFLTYFQNEAQLEKSRLLSDRFSAERPKGSFSTLEIQRTEQGDSAMYLCASSFRKYSLQETQYFGPGTRLLVL.

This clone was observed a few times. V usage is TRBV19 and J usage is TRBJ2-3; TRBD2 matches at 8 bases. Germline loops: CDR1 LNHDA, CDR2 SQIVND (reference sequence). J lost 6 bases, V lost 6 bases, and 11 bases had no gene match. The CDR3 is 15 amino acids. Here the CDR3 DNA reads TGTGCCAGTAGCGCTAGCGGGCCCCGGATGGATACGCAGTATTTT. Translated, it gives CASSASGPRMDTQYF.

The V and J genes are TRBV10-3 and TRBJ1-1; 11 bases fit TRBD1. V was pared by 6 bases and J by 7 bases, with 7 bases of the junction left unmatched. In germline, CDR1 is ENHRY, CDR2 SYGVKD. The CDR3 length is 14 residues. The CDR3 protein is CAIRAGTGGSEAFF. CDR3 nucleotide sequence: TGTGCCATCAGAGCCGGGACAGGGGGGAGTGAAGCTTTCTTT.

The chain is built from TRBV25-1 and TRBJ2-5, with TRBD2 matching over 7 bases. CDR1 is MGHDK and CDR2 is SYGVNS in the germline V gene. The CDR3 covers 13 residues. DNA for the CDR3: TGTGCGTGTCTTGGGCGGGAGCAAGAGACCCAGTACTTC. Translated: CACLGREQETQYF.

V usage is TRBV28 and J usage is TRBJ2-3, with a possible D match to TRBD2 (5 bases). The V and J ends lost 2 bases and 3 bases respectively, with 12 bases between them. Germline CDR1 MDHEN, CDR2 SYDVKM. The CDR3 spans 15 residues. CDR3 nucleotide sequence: TGTGCCAGCAGTTTAGGAGGAACTGGTACAGATACGCAGTATTTT. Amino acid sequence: CASSLGGTGTDTQYF.

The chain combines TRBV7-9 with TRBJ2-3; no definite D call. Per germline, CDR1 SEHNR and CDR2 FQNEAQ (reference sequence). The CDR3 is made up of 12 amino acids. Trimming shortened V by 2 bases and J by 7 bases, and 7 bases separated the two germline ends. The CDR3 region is CASSLLENTQYF. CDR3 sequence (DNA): TGTGCCAGCAGCTTACTAGAGAATACGCAGTATTTT.

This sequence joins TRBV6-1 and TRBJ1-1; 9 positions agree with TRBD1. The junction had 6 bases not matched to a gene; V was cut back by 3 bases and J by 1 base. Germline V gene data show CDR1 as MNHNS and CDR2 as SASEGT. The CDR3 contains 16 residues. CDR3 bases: TGTGCCAGCAGTGAGGGACAGGGCCGAACGAACACTGAAGCTTTCTTT. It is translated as CASSEGQGRTNTEAFF.

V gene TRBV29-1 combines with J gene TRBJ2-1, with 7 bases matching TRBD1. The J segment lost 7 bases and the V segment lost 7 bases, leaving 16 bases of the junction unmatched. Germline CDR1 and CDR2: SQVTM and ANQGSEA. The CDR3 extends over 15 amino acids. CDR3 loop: CSGETPLNRGNEQFF. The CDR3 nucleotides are TGCAGCGGAGAAACTCCGCTAAACAGGGGAAATGAGCAGTTCTTC.

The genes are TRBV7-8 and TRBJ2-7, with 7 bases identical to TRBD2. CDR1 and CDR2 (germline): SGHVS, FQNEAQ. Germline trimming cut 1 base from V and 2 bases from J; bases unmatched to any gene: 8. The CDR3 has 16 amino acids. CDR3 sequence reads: CASSLVHSGGPYEQYF. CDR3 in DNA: TGTGCCAGCAGCTTAGTACATTCGGGGGGTCCCTACGAGCAGTACTTC.

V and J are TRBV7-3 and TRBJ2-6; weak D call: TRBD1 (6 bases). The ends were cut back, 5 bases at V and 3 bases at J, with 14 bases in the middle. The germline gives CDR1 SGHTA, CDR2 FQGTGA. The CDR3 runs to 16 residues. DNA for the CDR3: TGTGCCAGCAGCCCCAGGGGTGGAGATGGGGCCAACGTCCTGACTTTC. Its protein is CASSPRGGDGANVLTF.

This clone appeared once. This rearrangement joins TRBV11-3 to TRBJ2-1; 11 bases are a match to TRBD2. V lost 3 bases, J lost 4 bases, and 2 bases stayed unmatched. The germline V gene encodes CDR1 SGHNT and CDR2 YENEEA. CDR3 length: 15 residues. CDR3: CASSFGTSGYNEQFF. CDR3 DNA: TGTGCCAGCAGCTTCGGGACTAGCGGTTACAATGAGCAGTTCTTC. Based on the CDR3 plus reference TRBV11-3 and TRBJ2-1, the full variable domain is EAGVVQSPRYKIIEKKQPVAFWCNPISGHNTLYWYLQNLGQGPELLIRYENEEAVDDSQLPKDRFSAERLKGVDSTLKIQPAELGDSAVYLCASSFGTSGYNEQFFGPGTRLTVL.

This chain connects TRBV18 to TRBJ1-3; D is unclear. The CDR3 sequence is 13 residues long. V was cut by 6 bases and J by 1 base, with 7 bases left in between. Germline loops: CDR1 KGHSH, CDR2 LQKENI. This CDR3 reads CASSTRSGNTIYF. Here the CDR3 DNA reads TGTGCCAGCTCCACCAGATCTGGAAACACCATATATTTT. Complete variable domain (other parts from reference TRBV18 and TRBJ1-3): NAGVMQNPRHLVRRRGQEARLRCSPMKGHSHVYWYRQLPEEGLKFMVYLQKENIIDESGMPKERFSAEFPKEGPSILRIQQVVRGDSAAYFCASSTRSGNTIYFGEGSWLTVV.

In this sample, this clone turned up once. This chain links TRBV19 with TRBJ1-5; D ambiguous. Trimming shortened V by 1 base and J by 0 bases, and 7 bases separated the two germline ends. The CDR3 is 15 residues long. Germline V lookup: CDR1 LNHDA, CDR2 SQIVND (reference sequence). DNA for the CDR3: TGTGCCAGTAGTATAGGTAGCCATAGCAATCAGCCCCAGCATTTT. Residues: CASSIGSHSNQPQHF.

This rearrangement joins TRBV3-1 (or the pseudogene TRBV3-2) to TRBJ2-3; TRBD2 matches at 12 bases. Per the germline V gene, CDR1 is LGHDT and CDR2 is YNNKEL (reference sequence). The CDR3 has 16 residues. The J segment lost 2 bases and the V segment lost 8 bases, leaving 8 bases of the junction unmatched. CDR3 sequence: CASGGGLAGNTDTQYF. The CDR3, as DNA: TGTGCCAGCGGGGGGGGACTAGCGGGTAACACAGATACGCAGTATTTT.

The CDR3 region has the DNA TGTGCCAGCAGCTTCCGGACAGGGTCTATCTATGGCTACACCTTC. This codes for CASSFRTGSIYGYTF. The chain combines TRBV5-4 with TRBJ1-2; 8 bases are shared with TRBD1. The germline gives CDR1 SGHNT, CDR2 YYREEE (reference sequence). V lost 2 bases, J lost 4 bases, and 7 bases stayed unmatched. This CDR3 region has 15 residues.

CDR3 sequence (DNA): TGTGCCAGCAGCCGGACAGGCGCCGGAGCTTTCTTT. Its protein is CASSRTGAGAFF. The chain uses TRBV6-5 and TRBJ1-1, with 7 bases aligning to TRBD1. This CDR3 region has 12 residues. V lost 6 bases, J lost 10 bases, and 8 bases stayed unmatched. Germline CDR1 reads MNHEY; CDR2 reads SVGAGI.

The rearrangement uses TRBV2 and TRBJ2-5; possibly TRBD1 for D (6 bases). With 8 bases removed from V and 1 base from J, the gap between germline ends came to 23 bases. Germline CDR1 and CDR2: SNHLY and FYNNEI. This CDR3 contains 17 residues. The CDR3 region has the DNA TGTGCCAGCTCAGATGGGGGCCATTTTTCTCGCCAAGAGACCCAGTACTTC. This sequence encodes CASSDGGHFSRQETQYF. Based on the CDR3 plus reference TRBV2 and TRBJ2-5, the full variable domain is EPEVTQTPSHQVTQMGQEVILRCVPISNHLYFYWYRQILGQKVEFLVSFYNNEISEKSEIFDDQFSVERPDGSNFTLKIRSTKLEDSAMYFCASSDGGHFSRQETQYFGPGTRLLVL.

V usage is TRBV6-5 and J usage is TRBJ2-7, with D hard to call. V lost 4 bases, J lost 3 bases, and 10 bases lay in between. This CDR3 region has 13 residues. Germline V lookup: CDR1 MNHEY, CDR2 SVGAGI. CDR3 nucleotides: TGTGCCAGCAGTTTTCAACTGAGCTACGAGCAGTACTTC. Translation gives CASSFQLSYEQYF.

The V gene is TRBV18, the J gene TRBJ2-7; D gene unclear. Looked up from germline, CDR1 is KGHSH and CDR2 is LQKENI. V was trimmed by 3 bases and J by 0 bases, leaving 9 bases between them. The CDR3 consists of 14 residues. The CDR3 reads CASSPLASSYEQYF. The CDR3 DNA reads TGTGCCAGCTCACCCTTAGCCAGCTCCTACGAGCAGTACTTC. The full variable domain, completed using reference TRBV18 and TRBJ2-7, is NAGVMQNPRHLVRRRGQEARLRCSPMKGHSHVYWYRQLPEEGLKFMVYLQKENIIDESGMPKERFSAEFPKEGPSILRIQQVVRGDSAAYFCASSPLASSYEQYFGPGTRLTVT.

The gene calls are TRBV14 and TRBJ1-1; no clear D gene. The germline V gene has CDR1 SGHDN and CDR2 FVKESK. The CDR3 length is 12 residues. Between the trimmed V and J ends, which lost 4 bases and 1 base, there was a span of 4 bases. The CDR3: CASSPWNTEAFF. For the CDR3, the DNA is TGTGCCAGCAGCCCATGGAACACTGAAGCTTTCTTT.

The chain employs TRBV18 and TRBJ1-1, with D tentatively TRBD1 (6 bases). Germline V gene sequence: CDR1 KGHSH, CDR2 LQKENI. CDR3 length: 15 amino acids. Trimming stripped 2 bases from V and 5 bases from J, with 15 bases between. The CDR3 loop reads CASSPGAGAGTEAFF. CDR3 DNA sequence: TGTGCCAGCTCACCAGGGGCAGGGGCTGGGACTGAAGCTTTCTTT.

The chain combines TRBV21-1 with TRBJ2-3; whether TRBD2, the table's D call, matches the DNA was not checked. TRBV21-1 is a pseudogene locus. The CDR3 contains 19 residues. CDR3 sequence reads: CASSPQRLAGGTFTDTQYF. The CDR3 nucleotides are TGTGCCAGCAGCCCCCAGCGACTAGCGGGAGGGACCTTCACAGATACGCAGTATTTT.

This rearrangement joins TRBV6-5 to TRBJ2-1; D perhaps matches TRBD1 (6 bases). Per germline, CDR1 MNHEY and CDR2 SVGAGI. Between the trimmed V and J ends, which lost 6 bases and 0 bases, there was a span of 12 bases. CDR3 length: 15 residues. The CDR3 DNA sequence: TGTGCCAGCAGAGGACAGTCGATCTCCTACAATGAGCAGTTCTTC. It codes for CASRGQSISYNEQFF.